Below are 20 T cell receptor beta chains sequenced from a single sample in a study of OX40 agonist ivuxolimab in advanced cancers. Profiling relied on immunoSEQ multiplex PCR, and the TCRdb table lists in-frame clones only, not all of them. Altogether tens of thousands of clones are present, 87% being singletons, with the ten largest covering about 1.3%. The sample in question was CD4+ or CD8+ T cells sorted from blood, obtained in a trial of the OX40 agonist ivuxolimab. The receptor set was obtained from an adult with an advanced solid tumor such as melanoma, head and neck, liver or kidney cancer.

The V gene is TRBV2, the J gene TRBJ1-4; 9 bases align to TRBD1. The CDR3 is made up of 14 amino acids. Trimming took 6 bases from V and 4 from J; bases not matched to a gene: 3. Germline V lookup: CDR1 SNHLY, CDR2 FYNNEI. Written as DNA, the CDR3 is TGTGCCAGCAGACAGGGGGCGGTTAATGAAAAACTGTTTTTT. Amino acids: CASRQGAVNEKLFF.

The CDR3 nucleotides read TGTGCCAGCAGCTTAGTGGGGCGCTCTGGGGCCAACGTCCTGACTTTC. It yields the protein CASSLVGRSGANVLTF. The chain employs TRBV7-2 and TRBJ2-6, with D perhaps matching TRBD1 (5 bases). Germline CDR1 SGHTA, CDR2 FQGNSA. CDR3 length equals 16 residues. V shed 1 base and J shed 0 bases, with 7 bases lying between them.

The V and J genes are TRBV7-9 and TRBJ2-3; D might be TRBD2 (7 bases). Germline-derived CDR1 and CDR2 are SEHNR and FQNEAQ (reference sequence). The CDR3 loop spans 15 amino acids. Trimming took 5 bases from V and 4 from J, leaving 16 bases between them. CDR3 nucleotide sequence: TGTGCCAGCAGCCTAGGTGGGGGGGCCTCAGATACGCAGTATTTT. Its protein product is CASSLGGGASDTQYF. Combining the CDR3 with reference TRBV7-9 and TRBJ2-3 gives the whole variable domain DTGVSQNPRHKITKRGQNVTFRCDPISEHNRLYWYRQTLGQGPEFLTYFQNEAQLEKSRLLSDRFSAERPKGSFSTLEIQRTEQGDSAMYLCASSLGGGASDTQYFGPGTRLTVL.

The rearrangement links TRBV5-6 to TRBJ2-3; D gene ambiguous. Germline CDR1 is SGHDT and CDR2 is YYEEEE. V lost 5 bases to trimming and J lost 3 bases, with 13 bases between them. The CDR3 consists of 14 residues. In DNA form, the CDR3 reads TGTGCCAGCAGGTCCGGTGTATCTACAGATACGCAGTATTTT. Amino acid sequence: CASRSGVSTDTQYF.

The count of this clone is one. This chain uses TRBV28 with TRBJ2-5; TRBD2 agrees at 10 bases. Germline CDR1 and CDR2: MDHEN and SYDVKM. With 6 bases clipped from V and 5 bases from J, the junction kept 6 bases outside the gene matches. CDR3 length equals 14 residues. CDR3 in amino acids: CASSSTSGVETQYF. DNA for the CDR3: TGTGCCAGCAGCTCTACTAGCGGGGTGGAGACCCAGTACTTC.

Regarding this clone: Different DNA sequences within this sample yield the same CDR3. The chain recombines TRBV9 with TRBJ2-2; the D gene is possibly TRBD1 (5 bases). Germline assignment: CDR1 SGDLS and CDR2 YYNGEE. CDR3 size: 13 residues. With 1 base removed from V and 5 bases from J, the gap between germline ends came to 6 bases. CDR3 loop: CASSVQGTGELFF. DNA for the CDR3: TGTGCCAGCAGCGTACAGGGAACCGGGGAGCTGTTTTTT.

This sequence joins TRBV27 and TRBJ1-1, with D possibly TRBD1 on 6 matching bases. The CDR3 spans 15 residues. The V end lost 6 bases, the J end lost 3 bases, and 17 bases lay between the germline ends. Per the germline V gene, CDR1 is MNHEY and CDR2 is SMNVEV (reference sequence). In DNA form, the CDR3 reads TGTGCCAGCAGCACCCAGGGGCGGGCGGACACTGAAGCTTTCTTT. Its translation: CASSTQGRADTEAFF.

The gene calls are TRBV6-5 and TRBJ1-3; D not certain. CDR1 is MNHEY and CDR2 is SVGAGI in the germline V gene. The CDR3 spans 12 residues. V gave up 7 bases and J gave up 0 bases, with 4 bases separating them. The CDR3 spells CASKNSGNTIYF. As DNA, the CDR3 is TGTGCCAGCAAAAACTCTGGAAACACCATATATTTT.

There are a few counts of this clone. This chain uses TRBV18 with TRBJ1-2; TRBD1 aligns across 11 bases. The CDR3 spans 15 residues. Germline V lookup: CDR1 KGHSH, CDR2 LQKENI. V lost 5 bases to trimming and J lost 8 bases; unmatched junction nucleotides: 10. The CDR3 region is CASSGQGARRKGYTF. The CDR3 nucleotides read TGTGCCAGCTCAGGACAGGGGGCGCGAAGGAAAGGCTACACCTTC.

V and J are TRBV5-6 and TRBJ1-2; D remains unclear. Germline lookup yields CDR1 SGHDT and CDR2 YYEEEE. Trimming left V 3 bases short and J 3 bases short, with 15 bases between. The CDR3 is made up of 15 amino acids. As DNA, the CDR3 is TGTGCCAGCAGCTCGGTTCGAGGTGTGGACTATGGCTACACCTTC. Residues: CASSSVRGVDYGYTF. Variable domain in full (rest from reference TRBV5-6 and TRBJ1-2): DAGVTQSPTHLIKTRGQQVTLRCSPKSGHDTVSWYQQALGQGPQFIFQYYEEEERQRGNFPDRFSGHQFPNYSSELNVNALLLGDSALYLCASSSVRGVDYGYTFGSGTRLTVV.

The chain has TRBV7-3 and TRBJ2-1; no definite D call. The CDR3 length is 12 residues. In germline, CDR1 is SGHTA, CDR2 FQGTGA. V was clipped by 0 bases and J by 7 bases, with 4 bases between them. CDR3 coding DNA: TGTGCCAGCAGCTTAACAGGGAATGAGCAGTTCTTC. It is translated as CASSLTGNEQFF.

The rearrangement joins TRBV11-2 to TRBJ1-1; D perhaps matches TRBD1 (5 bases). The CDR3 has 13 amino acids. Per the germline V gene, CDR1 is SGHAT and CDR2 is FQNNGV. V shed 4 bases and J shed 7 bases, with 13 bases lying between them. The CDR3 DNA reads TGTGCCAGCAGCTCGGGACCGAGCAATGAAGCTTTCTTT. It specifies CASSSGPSNEAFF.

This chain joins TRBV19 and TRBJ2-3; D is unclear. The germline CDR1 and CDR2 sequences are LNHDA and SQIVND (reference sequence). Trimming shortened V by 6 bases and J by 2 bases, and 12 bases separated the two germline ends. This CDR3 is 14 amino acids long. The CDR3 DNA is TGTGCCAGTAGGAAAGGTACTTACACAGATACGCAGTATTTT. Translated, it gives CASRKGTYTDTQYF. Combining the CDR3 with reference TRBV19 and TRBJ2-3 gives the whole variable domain DGGITQSPKYLFRKEGQNVTLSCEQNLNHDAMYWYRQDPGQGLRLIYYSQIVNDFQKGDIAEGYSVSREKKESFPLTVTSAQKNPTAFYLCASRKGTYTDTQYFGPGTRLTVL.

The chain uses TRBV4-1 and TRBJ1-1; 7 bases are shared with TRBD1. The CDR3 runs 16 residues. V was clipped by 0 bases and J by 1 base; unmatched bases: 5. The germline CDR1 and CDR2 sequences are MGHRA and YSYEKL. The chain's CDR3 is CASSQEGTAQNTEAFF. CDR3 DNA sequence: TGCGCCAGCAGCCAAGAAGGGACAGCCCAGAACACTGAAGCTTTCTTT.

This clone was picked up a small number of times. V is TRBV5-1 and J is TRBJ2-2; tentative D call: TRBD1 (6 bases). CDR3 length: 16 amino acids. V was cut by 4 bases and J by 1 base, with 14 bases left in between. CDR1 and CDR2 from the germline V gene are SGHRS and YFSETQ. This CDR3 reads CASSHGQRMNTGELFF. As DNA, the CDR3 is TGCGCCAGCAGCCACGGACAGAGGATGAACACCGGGGAGCTGTTTTTT.

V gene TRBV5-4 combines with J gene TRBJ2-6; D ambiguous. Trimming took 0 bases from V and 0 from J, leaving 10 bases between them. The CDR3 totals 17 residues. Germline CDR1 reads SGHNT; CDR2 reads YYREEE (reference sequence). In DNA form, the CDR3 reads TGTGCCAGCAGCTTGGACCCAACTCCCTCTGGGGCCAACGTCCTGACTTTC. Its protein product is CASSLDPTPSGANVLTF.

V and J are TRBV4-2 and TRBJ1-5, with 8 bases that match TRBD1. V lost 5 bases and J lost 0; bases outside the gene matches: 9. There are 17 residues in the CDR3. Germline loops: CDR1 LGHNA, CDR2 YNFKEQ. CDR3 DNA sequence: TGTGCCAGCAGCGAGCCCGCAGGGGGCCATAGCAATCAGCCCCAGCATTTT. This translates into CASSEPAGGHSNQPQHF.

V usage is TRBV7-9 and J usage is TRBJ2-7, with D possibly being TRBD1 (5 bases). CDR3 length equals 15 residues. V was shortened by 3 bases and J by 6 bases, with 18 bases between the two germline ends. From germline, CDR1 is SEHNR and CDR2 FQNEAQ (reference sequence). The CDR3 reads CASSFSSGARGEQYF. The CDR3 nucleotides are TGTGCCAGCAGCTTCTCGTCTGGGGCCCGTGGCGAGCAGTACTTC.

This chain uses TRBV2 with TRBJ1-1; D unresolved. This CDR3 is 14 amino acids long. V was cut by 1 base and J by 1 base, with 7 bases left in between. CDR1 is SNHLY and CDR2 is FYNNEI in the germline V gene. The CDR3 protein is CASSEGQANTEAFF. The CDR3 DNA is TGTGCCAGCAGTGAAGGGCAGGCGAACACTGAAGCTTTCTTT.

CDR3: CASSPPPKLPSLKNIQYF. CDR3 bases: TGTGCCAGCAGCCCACCCCCGAAGTTACCTTCCCTTAAAAACATTCAGTACTTC. The chain joins TRBV7-9 to TRBJ2-4; no reliable D call. CDR1 SEHNR and CDR2 FQNEAQ come from the germline V gene (reference sequence). Between the trimmed V and J ends, which lost 5 bases and 4 bases, there was a span of 24 bases. The CDR3 extends over 18 amino acids.